Listed here is a single TCR beta chain. Antigen: not known. This record comes from a study of OX40 agonist ivuxolimab in advanced cancers. Study as a whole: Three individuals attained partial responses, comprising one hepatocellular carcinoma case and two cutaneous melanoma cases. Study results and limitations: CD8+ T cells (on average) carried more expanded clones than CD4+ T cells. Specificity for antigen went undetermined in the expanded peripheral T cells.

Trimming cost V 6 bases and J 1 base; bases outside gene matches: 3. Germline V gives CDR1 MDHEN, CDR2 SYDVKM. CDR3 length: 14 residues. The assay was immunoSEQ multiplex PCR, and TCRdb's table has in-frame clones only and misses some. The sample has tens of thousands of clones; around four fifths are singletons. Autoimmune disease history or systemic immunosuppression barred patients. The TCR comes from an adult with an advanced solid tumor such as melanoma, head and neck, liver or kidney cancer. The input for sequencing was CD4+ or CD8+ T cells sorted from blood, taken in a trial of the OX40 agonist ivuxolimab. The rearrangement links TRBV28 to TRBJ1-1; 9 bases align to TRBD1. CDR3 sequence (DNA): TGTGCCAGCAGACCGGGACAGGGGAACACTGAAGCTTTCTTT. Translating it yields CASRPGQGNTEAFF.